The 24 T cell receptor beta chains below all came from one sample that was sequenced in a study of PD-1 blockade in mismatch repair-deficient tumors. Profiling relied on immunoSEQ multiplex PCR, and the TCRdb table lists in-frame clones only, not all of them. Of tens of thousands of clones detected, 65% to 85% appear once; the ten largest clones hold roughly a fifth. The specimen comprised peripheral blood, sampled 12 weeks after starting pembrolizumab. These receptors all stem from an adult with mismatch repair-deficient cancer.

The chain couples TRBV6-1 to TRBJ2-3, with 7 nucleotides matching TRBD2. V lost 3 bases, J lost 2 bases, and 11 bases stayed unmatched. In germline, CDR1 is MNHNS, CDR2 SASEGT. The CDR3 extends over 17 amino acids. The CDR3 region is CASSDGGSPWDTDTQYF. CDR3 sequence (DNA): TGTGCCAGCAGTGACGGCGGGAGCCCCTGGGACACAGATACGCAGTATTTT.

V is TRBV28 and J is TRBJ2-5; 9 bases map to TRBD1. The V gene's germline CDR1 is MDHEN and CDR2 SYDVKM. Losses at the gene ends were 7 bases for V and 5 bases for J; bases not matched to a gene: 8. This CDR3 has 14 amino acids. The CDR3 region has the DNA TGTGCCAGCACCCCCGGGACAGGGCACGAGACCCAGTACTTC. Encoded protein: CASTPGTGHETQYF.

The rearrangement links TRBV7-9 to TRBJ2-7, with 9 bases matching TRBD2. The CDR3 has 15 amino acids. V shed 1 base and J 4 bases; nucleotides not matched to a gene: 5. Germline values: CDR1 SEHNR, CDR2 FQNEAQ (reference sequence). CDR3 amino acids: CASSLGGLAQYEQYF. In nucleotides, the CDR3 is TGTGCCAGCAGCTTAGGGGGACTAGCCCAGTACGAGCAGTACTTC.

The chain links TRBV5-5 to TRBJ2-1; possible D gene TRBD1, 6 bases. Germline assignment: CDR1 SGHKS and CDR2 YYEKEE (reference sequence). V gave up 4 bases and J gave up 10 bases, with 9 bases separating them. The CDR3 sequence is 11 residues long. CDR3 nucleotides: TGTGCCAGCAGCCCCGACAGGGAGCAGTTCTTC. Its translation: CASSPDREQFF.

The chain carries TRBV5-1 and TRBJ2-1; 12 nucleotides agree with TRBD2. J was trimmed by 4 bases and V by 4 bases; bases with no gene match: 3. CDR3 length: 15 residues. The V gene's germline CDR1 is SGHRS and CDR2 YFSETQ. In DNA, the CDR3 is TGCGCCAGCAGCCTAGGACTAGCGGGGTACAATGAGCAGTTCTTC. Translated, it gives CASSLGLAGYNEQFF.

This chain uses TRBV29-1 with TRBJ1-5; weak D call: TRBD1 (5 bases). The germline gives CDR1 SQVTM, CDR2 ANQGSEA. The CDR3 is made up of 12 amino acids. V lost 4 bases and J 3 bases, leaving 7 bases between the germline ends. The CDR3 coding sequence is TGCAGCGTTGGACAGTTCAATCAGCCCCAGCATTTT. Translation gives CSVGQFNQPQHF.

This chain joins TRBV19 and TRBJ1-4, with 9 positions matching TRBD1. The CDR3 runs 17 residues. Per germline, CDR1 LNHDA and CDR2 SQIVND (reference sequence). The V and J ends lost 3 bases and 7 bases, in that order; junction bases with no gene match: 12. CDR3 sequence (DNA): TGTGCCAGTAGTATGGTGATAGGACAGGGGACACGTGAAAAACTGTTTTTT. Its translation: CASSMVIGQGTREKLFF.

V usage is TRBV11-2 and J usage is TRBJ2-3, with D maybe TRBD2 (6 bases). This CDR3 comprises 16 residues. V was cut by 2 bases and J by 0 bases, with 12 bases left in between. The germline V gene has CDR1 SGHAT and CDR2 FQNNGV. CDR3 bases: TGTGCCAGCAGCTTATTCGGTGGGACTAGCACAGATACGCAGTATTTT. Protein sequence: CASSLFGGTSTDTQYF.

The gene calls are TRBV28 and TRBJ1-4, with 8 positions matching TRBD1. The germline gives CDR1 MDHEN, CDR2 SYDVKM. V lost 6 bases to trimming and J lost 3 bases; unmatched junction nucleotides: 3. The CDR3 covers 14 residues. The CDR3, as DNA: TGTGCCAGCAGACCGGGACAGGCTAATGAAAAACTGTTTTTT. It encodes CASRPGQANEKLFF.

The V call is TRBV6-8, the J call TRBJ2-7; TRBD2 matches at 8 bases. The length of the CDR3 is 13 residues. The J segment lost 2 bases and the V segment lost 7 bases, leaving 4 bases of the junction unmatched. The germline gives CDR1 MNHGY, CDR2 SAAAGT. CDR3: CASTHGGAYEQYF. The CDR3 DNA reads as TGTGCCAGCACCCACGGGGGGGCCTACGAGCAGTACTTC.

By proportion, this clone is medium-sized (0.01 to 0.1%). The CDR3 DNA reads TGCGCCAGCAGTGATAGTCAGGGTAACGAGCAGTACTTC. This gives the protein CASSDSQGNEQYF. The chain links TRBV10-2 to TRBJ2-7; possibly TRBD1 for D (5 bases). V dropped 3 bases and J dropped 5 bases, with 11 bases sitting between them. The CDR3 is 13 residues long. CDR1 is WSHSY, CDR2 SAAADI, per germline.

This sequence joins TRBV18 and TRBJ2-2, with D maybe TRBD1 (6 bases). Germline CDR1 reads KGHSH; CDR2 reads LQKENI. The CDR3 has 17 residues. V lost 2 bases to trimming and J lost 3 bases, with 16 bases between them. CDR3 sequence reads: CASSPIKGGTYTGELFF. The CDR3 DNA reads TGTGCCAGCTCACCAATCAAAGGGGGTACTTACACCGGGGAGCTGTTTTTT.

The chain combines TRBV28 with TRBJ1-1; 7 bases map to TRBD1. Germline V gives CDR1 MDHEN, CDR2 SYDVKM. CDR3 size: 14 residues. Trimming removed 0 bases from V and 4 bases from J; junction bases left unmatched: 2. CDR3 nucleotides: TGTGCCAGCAGTTTATGGGCAGGGGGCACTGAAGCTTTCTTT. It is translated as CASSLWAGGTEAFF.

The chain links TRBV29-1 to TRBJ2-5, with 7 bases matching TRBD2. V was pared by 4 bases and J by 3 bases, with 23 bases of the junction left unmatched. Germline values: CDR1 SQVTM, CDR2 ANQGSEA. The CDR3 consists of 19 residues. The CDR3 region has the DNA TGCAGCGTTGCCAGAAATAGACGCAGCGGGGCGCCTTTTAAAGAGACCCAGTACTTC. This translates into CSVARNRRSGAPFKETQYF.

The chain is built from TRBV4-2 and TRBJ2-2, with D perhaps given as TRBD1 or TRBD2 (5 bases each). This CDR3 has 16 residues. Germline CDR1 is LGHNA and CDR2 is YNFKEQ. V gave up 10 bases and J gave up 0 bases, with 18 bases separating them. The CDR3 nucleotides read TGTGCCATCGGCGGAGTGGGGACCGCGAACACCGGGGAGCTGTTTTTT. Protein: CAIGGVGTANTGELFF.

This chain joins TRBV27 and TRBJ2-7; 7 bases are a match to TRBD1. Germline V lookup: CDR1 MNHEY, CDR2 SMNVEV (reference sequence). Trimming cost V 3 bases and J 3 bases; bases outside gene matches: 5. The CDR3 contains 14 residues. CDR3 residues: CASSFQGQNYEQYF. CDR3 sequence (DNA): TGTGCCAGCAGTTTCCAGGGACAGAACTACGAGCAGTACTTC.

The chain couples TRBV19 to TRBJ1-5; no clear D gene. The length of the CDR3 is 13 residues. The germline gives CDR1 LNHDA, CDR2 SQIVND (reference sequence). Trimming stripped 10 bases from V and 5 bases from J, with 15 bases between. As DNA, the CDR3 is TGTGCCACTCGGGGAGGATTTTATCAGCCCCAGCATTTT. Encoded protein: CATRGGFYQPQHF. Based on the CDR3 plus reference TRBV19 and TRBJ1-5, the full variable domain is DGGITQSPKYLFRKEGQNVTLSCEQNLNHDAMYWYRQDPGQGLRLIYYSQIVNDFQKGDIAEGYSVSREKKESFPLTVTSAQKNPTAFYLCATRGGFYQPQHFGDGTRLSIL.

This rearrangement joins TRBV5-6 to TRBJ1-5; D not certain. Germline CDR1 and CDR2: SGHDT and YYEEEE. The length of the CDR3 is 14 residues. Trimming pared 0 bases from V and 0 bases from J, leaving 4 bases between. CDR3 amino acids: CASSLAVSNQPQHF. CDR3 DNA sequence: TGTGCCAGCAGCTTGGCTGTTAGCAATCAGCCCCAGCATTTT.

The chain employs TRBV4-3 and TRBJ1-3; unclear D gene. V was shortened by 2 bases and J by 0 bases, with 14 bases between the two germline ends. There are 17 residues in the CDR3. Per germline, CDR1 LGHNA and CDR2 YSLEER. The CDR3 DNA sequence: TGCGCCAGCAGCCAAAGGCCTCCGGATAACTCTGGAAACACCATATATTTT. Translated, it gives CASSQRPPDNSGNTIYF.

CDR3 region: CASSFNGLGSYEQYF. CDR3 in DNA: TGTGCCAGCAGTTTTAACGGACTAGGCAGCTACGAGCAGTACTTC. The chain is built from TRBV27 and TRBJ2-7, with 7 positions matching TRBD2. The J segment lost 3 bases and the V segment lost 3 bases, leaving 8 bases of the junction unmatched. CDR3 length equals 15 residues. From germline, CDR1 is MNHEY and CDR2 SMNVEV (reference sequence).

V gene TRBV4-1 combines with J gene TRBJ2-1; D is perhaps TRBD1 or TRBD2 (5 bases each). This CDR3 is 11 amino acids long. Germline CDR1 and CDR2: MGHRA and YSYEKL. Trimming removed 4 bases from V and 7 bases from J, with 5 bases in between. DNA for the CDR3: TGCGCCAGCAGCCGGGGGAATGAGCAGTTCTTC. It is translated as CASSRGNEQFF.

The chain has TRBV10-3 and TRBJ2-3, with unresolved D. The CDR3 has 14 residues. Trimming took 2 bases from V and 6 from J, leaving 12 bases between them. CDR1 ENHRY and CDR2 SYGVKD come from the germline V gene. CDR3 sequence reads: CAISEISAVDTQYF. The CDR3 DNA sequence: TGTGCCATCAGTGAGATCTCGGCAGTGGATACGCAGTATTTT.

The chain uses TRBV9 and TRBJ2-3; no definite D call. V gave up 0 bases and J gave up 6 bases, with 17 bases separating them. The CDR3 covers 16 residues. Germline lookup yields CDR1 SGDLS and CDR2 YYNGEE. The CDR3 reads CASSVGWLSPTDTQYF. The CDR3 nucleotides are TGTGCCAGCAGCGTAGGGTGGCTCTCGCCCACCGATACGCAGTATTTT.

The chain joins TRBV5-1 to TRBJ1-3, with D perhaps matching TRBD1 (6 bases). V gave up 3 bases and J gave up 0 bases, with 19 bases separating them. CDR3 length: 18 residues. Germline V gene sequence: CDR1 SGHRS, CDR2 YFSETQ. The CDR3 region is CASSSEIGTLNSGNTIYF. The CDR3, as DNA: TGCGCCAGCAGCTCCGAAATCGGGACACTCAACTCTGGAAACACCATATATTTT.